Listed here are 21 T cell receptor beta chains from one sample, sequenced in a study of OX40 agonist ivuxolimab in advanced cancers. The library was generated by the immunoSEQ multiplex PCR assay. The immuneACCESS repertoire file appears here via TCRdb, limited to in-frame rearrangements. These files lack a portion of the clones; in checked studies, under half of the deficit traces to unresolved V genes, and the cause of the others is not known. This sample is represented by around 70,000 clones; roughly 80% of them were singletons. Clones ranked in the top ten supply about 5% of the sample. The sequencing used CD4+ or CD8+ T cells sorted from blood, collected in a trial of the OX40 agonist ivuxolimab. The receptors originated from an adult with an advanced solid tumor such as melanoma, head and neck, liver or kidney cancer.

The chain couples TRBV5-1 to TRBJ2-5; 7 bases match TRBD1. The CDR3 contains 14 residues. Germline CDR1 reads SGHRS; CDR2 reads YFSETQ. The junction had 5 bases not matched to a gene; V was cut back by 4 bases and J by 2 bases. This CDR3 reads CASSLGQQQETQYF. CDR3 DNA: TGCGCCAGCAGCCTGGGACAGCAACAAGAGACCCAGTACTTC.

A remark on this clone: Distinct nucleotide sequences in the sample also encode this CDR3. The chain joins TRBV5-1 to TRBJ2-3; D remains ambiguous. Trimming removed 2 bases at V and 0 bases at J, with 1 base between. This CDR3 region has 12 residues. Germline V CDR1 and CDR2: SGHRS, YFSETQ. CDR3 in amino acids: CASSFSTDTQYF. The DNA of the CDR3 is TGCGCCAGCAGCTTTAGCACAGATACGCAGTATTTT.

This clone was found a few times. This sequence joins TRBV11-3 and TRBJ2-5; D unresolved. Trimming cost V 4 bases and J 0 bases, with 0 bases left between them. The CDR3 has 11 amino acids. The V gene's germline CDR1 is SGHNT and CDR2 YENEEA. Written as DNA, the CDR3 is TGTGCCAGCAGCTACCAAGAGACCCAGTACTTC. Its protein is CASSYQETQYF.

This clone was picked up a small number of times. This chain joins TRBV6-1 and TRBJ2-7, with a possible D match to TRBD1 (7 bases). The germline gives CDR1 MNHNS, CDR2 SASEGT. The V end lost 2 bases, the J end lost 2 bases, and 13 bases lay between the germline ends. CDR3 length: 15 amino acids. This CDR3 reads CASSERRGRAYEQYF. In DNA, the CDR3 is TGTGCCAGCAGTGAACGGAGGGGGCGGGCCTACGAGCAGTACTTC.

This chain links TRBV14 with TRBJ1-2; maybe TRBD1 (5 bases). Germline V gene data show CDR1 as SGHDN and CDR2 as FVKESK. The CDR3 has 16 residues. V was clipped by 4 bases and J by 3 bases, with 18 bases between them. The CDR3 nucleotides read TGTGCCAGCAGCCCCCGAGGCGGGGGATTGGACTATGGCTACACCTTC. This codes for CASSPRGGGLDYGYTF.

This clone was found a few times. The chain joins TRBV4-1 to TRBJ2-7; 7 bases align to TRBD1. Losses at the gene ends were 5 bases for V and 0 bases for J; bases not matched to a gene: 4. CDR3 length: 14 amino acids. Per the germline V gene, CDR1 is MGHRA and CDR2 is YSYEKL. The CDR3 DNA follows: TGCGCCAGCAGCACGACAGGGACCTCCTACGAGCAGTACTTC. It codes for CASSTTGTSYEQYF.

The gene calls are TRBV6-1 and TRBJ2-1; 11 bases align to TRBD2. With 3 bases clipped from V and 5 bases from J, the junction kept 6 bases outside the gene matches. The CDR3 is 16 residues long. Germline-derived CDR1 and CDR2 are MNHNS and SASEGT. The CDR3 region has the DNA TGTGCCAGCAGTGAGACTAGCGGGACCAGACACAATGAGCAGTTCTTC. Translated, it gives CASSETSGTRHNEQFF.

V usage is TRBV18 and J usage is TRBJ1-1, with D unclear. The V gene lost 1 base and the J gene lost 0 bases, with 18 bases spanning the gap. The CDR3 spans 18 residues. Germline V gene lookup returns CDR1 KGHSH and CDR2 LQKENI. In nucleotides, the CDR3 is TGTGCCAGCTCACCACGCGTCGCGAGTAATCTCATGAACACTGAAGCTTTCTTT. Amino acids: CASSPRVASNLMNTEAFF.

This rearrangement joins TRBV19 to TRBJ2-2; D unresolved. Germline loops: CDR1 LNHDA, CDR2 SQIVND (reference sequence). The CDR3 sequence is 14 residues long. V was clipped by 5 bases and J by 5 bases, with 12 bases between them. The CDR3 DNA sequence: TGTGCCAGTAGTTCCGAGGTGGGAACCGGGGAGCTGTTTTTT. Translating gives CASSSEVGTGELFF. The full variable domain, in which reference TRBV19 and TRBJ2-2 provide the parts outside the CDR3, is DGGITQSPKYLFRKEGQNVTLSCEQNLNHDAMYWYRQDPGQGLRLIYYSQIVNDFQKGDIAEGYSVSREKKESFPLTVTSAQKNPTAFYLCASSSEVGTGELFFGEGSRLTVL.

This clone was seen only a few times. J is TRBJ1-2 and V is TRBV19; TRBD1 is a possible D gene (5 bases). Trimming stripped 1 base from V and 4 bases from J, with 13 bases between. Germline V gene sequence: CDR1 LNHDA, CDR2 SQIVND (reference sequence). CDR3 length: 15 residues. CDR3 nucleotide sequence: TGTGCCAGTAGTATAGGGCGGGGCAGGAGCTATGGCTACACCTTC. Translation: CASSIGRGRSYGYTF.

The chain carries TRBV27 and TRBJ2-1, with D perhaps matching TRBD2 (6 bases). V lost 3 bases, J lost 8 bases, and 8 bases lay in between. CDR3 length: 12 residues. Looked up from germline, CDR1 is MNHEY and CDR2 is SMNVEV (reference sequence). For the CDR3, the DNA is TGTGCCAGCAGTTTGAGGAGGGATGAGCAGTTCTTC. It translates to CASSLRRDEQFF.

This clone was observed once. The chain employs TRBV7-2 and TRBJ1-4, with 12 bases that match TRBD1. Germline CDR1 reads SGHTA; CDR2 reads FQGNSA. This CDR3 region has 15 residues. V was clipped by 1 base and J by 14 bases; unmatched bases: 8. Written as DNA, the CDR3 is TGTGCCAGCAGCTTAGATGGGACAGGGGGCGCTAATCTGTTTTTT. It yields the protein CASSLDGTGGANLFF.

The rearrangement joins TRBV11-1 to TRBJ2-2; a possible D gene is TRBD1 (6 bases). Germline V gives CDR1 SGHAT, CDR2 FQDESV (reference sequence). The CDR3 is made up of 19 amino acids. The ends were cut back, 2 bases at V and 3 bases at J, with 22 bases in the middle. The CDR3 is CASSLMPQGPEGYTGELFF. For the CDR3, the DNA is TGTGCCAGCAGCTTAATGCCCCAGGGGCCCGAGGGATACACCGGGGAGCTGTTTTTT.

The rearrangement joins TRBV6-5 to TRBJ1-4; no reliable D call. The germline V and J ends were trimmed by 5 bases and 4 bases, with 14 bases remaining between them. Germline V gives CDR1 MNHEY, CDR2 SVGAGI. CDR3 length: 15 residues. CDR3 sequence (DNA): TGTGCCAGCAGTCCCCGTCCGGGAGATAATGAAAAACTGTTTTTT. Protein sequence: CASSPRPGDNEKLFF.

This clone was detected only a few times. In DNA form, the CDR3 reads TGCGCCAGCAGCCAAGATCGTCGAAACACCATATATTTT. It yields the protein CASSQDRRNTIYF. The chain employs TRBV4-3 and TRBJ1-3; D remains ambiguous. Germline V lookup: CDR1 LGHNA, CDR2 YSLEER. Trimming cost V 0 bases and J 5 bases, with 5 bases left between them. This CDR3 has 13 amino acids.

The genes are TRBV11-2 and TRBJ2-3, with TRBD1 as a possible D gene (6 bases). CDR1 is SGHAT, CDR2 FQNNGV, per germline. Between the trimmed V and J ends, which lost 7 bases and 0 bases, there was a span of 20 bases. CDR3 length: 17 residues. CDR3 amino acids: CASTVLGGVSSTDTQYF. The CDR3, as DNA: TGTGCCAGCACCGTTTTAGGGGGAGTGTCTAGCACAGATACGCAGTATTTT.

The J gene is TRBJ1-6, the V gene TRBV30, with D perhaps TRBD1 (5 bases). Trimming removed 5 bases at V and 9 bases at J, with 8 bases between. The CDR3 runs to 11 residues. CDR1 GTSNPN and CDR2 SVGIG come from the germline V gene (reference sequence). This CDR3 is CAWGGSSPLHF. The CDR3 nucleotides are TGTGCCTGGGGGGGGAGTTCACCCCTCCACTTT.

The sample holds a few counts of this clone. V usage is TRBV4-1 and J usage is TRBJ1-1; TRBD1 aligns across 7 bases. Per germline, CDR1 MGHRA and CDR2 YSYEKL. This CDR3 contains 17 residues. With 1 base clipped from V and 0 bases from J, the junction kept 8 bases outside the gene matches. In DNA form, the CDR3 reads TGCGCCAGCAGCCAAGGAGTTAAACAGGGGTTGAACACTGAAGCTTTCTTT. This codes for CASSQGVKQGLNTEAFF.

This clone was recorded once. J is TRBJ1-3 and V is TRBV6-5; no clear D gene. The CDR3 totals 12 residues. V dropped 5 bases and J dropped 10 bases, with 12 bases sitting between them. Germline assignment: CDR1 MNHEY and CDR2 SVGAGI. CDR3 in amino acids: CASSPTRETIYF. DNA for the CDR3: TGTGCCAGCAGTCCCACCCGGGAGACCATATATTTT.

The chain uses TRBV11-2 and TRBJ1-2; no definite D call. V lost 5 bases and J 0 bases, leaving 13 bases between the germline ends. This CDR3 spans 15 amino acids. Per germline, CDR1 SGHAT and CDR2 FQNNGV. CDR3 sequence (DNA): TGTGCCAGCAGCCCCCAATTGACAACTAACTATGGCTACACCTTC. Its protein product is CASSPQLTTNYGYTF.

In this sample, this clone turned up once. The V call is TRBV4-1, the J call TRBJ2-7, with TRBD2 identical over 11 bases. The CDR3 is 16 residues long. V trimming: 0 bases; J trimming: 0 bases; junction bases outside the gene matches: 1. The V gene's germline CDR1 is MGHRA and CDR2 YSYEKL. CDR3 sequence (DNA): TGCGCCAGCAGCCAAGAGCTAGCGGGAGGCTCCTACGAGCAGTACTTC. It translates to CASSQELAGGSYEQYF.